The 21 T cell receptor beta chains presented below share a single source sample, sequenced in a study of monozygotic twins with inflammatory bowel disease. TCRdb reprocessed the 5' RACE reads and stores each CDR3 protein as one record, lacking DNA. Its table records 400,000 or so distinct CDR3 sequences. Sample: blood. These receptors all come from a human donor with ulcerative colitis or Crohn's disease, or a healthy co-twin of an affected twin (not recorded which).

This chain uses TRBV7-2 with TRBJ2-5. The CDR3 totals 12 residues. Germline V CDR1 and CDR2: SGHTA, FQGNSA. CDR3 protein: CASSSTEKTQYF.

The chain has TRBV12-3 or TRBV12-4 and TRBJ1-2; there is no DNA to check the TCRdb D call of TRBD1. This CDR3 contains 14 residues. This chain's CDR3 is CASSFRGGDYGYSF.

The chain combines TRBV5-1 with TRBJ2-1; absent DNA, TCRdb's TRBD2 call cannot be checked. Germline lookup yields CDR1 SGHRS and CDR2 YFSETQ. The CDR3 loop spans 17 amino acids. The CDR3 reads CASSLAASGGSYNEQFF.

The chain joins TRBV6-1 to TRBJ2-1; TCRdb gives TRBD1 as the D gene, but with no DNA this cannot be confirmed. The CDR3 consists of 15 residues. Germline V gene lookup returns CDR1 MNHNS and CDR2 SASEGT. CDR3 sequence reads: CASRRRDSSYNEQFF.

The J gene is TRBJ2-7, the V gene TRBV12-3 or TRBV12-4; there is no DNA to check the TCRdb D call of TRBD1. The CDR3 sequence is 14 residues long. CDR3 in amino acids: CASSPGQGVHEQYF.

The chain joins TRBV5-1 to TRBJ2-7; the TCRdb D gene call, TRBD2, has no DNA to confirm it. The germline V gene has CDR1 SGHRS and CDR2 YFSETQ. The CDR3 runs to 19 residues. CDR3 loop: CASSFRPRLAGEMSHEQYF. The full variable domain, its missing parts supplied by reference TRBV5-1 and TRBJ2-7, is KAGVTQTPRYLIKTRGQQVTLSCSPISGHRSVSWYQQTPGQGLQFLFEYFSETQRNKGNFPGRFSGRQFSNSRSEMNVSTLELGDSALYLCASSFRPRLAGEMSHEQYFGPGTRLTVT.

The rearrangement joins TRBV30 to TRBJ2-5; no DNA is available, so the TRBD1 call from TCRdb remains unchecked. Germline V CDR1 and CDR2: GTSNPN, SVGIG (reference sequence). The CDR3 covers 14 residues. The CDR3 loop is CAWTPGPEQETQYF.

The chain employs TRBV3-1 and TRBJ2-1; as DNA is missing, the TRBD2 call by TCRdb cannot be tested. The CDR3 spans 18 residues. Germline V gives CDR1 LGHDT, CDR2 YNNKEL (reference sequence). The CDR3 loop reads CASSLSRTVSSTYNEQFF.

The genes are TRBV12-3 or TRBV12-4 and TRBJ1-5; TCRdb returns TRBD1, unconfirmable since there is no DNA. The CDR3 runs to 14 residues. CDR3 in amino acids: CASSPQGGGEPQHF.

This chain joins TRBV6-5 and TRBJ1-2. The length of the CDR3 is 13 residues. The germline V gene encodes CDR1 MNHEY and CDR2 SVGAGI. The CDR3 reads CASTTSRLHGYTF.

The J gene is TRBJ2-7, the V gene TRBV3-1; TCRdb picks TRBD1, but there is no DNA to check that call. Germline loops: CDR1 LGHDT, CDR2 YNNKEL (reference sequence). The CDR3 is 15 amino acids. The CDR3 protein is CASSLWTGGQDEQYF.

V usage is TRBV20-1 and J usage is TRBJ2-2. This CDR3 has 12 amino acids. Germline V gene lookup returns CDR1 DFQATT and CDR2 SNEGSKA (reference sequence). This CDR3 reads CSARGDTGEMFF.

The CDR3 protein is CASSPRENTGELFF. This rearrangement joins TRBV7-8 to TRBJ2-2; there is no DNA to check the TCRdb D call of TRBD2. The CDR3 is made up of 14 amino acids. Looked up from germline, CDR1 is SGHVS and CDR2 is FQNEAQ.

This chain connects TRBV5-1 to TRBJ2-1; TCRdb's D call of TRBD1 is untestable without DNA. The germline gives CDR1 SGHRS, CDR2 YFSETQ. The CDR3 contains 16 residues. The CDR3 protein is CASKGGQTSSYNEQFF.

The chain recombines TRBV29-1 with TRBJ2-1. CDR3 size: 13 residues. Germline loops: CDR1 SQVTM, CDR2 ANQGSEA. CDR3 in amino acids: CSARLRIHNEQFF.

The chain uses TRBV18 and TRBJ1-1. Germline lookup yields CDR1 KGHSH and CDR2 LQKENI. This CDR3 contains 14 residues. This chain's CDR3 is CASSPLARNTEAFF.

The rearrangement joins TRBV15 to TRBJ2-5. The CDR3 has 14 amino acids. From germline, CDR1 is LNHNV and CDR2 YYDKDF (reference sequence). CDR3 in amino acids: CATSISRLQETQYF.

The rearrangement uses TRBV6-5 and TRBJ2-2; TCRdb proposes TRBD1, but this gene call is untestable without DNA. Germline V gives CDR1 MNHEY, CDR2 SVGAGI. CDR3 length equals 12 residues. The CDR3 reads CASGQLLGELFF.

The chain carries TRBV19 and TRBJ2-7; the D gene TCRdb calls, TRBD2, cannot be checked with no DNA. There are 14 residues in the CDR3. Germline assignment: CDR1 LNHDA and CDR2 SQIVND (reference sequence). CDR3 residues: CASRSPVVADEQYF.

The V gene is TRBV6-1, the J gene TRBJ1-1; TCRdb's D call of TRBD1 is untestable without DNA. CDR1 and CDR2 (germline): MNHNS, SASEGT. The CDR3 runs 17 residues. This chain's CDR3 is CASRPRGRGTTNTEAFF.

The rearrangement joins TRBV7-2 to TRBJ1-4; TCRdb outputs TRBD1, but without DNA this stays unchecked. The V gene's germline CDR1 is SGHTA and CDR2 FQGNSA. The CDR3 extends over 14 amino acids. This CDR3 is CASSSQGPREKLFF.